Given below is one T cell receptor beta chain in context. Its antigen is undetermined. It was CD45RO-negative cells, positively selected for CCR7, that made up naive CD8 cells, with terminally differentiated effector memory CD45RA+ cells excluded. This record belongs to a study of shared clonotypes between healthy human individuals. Whole-study context: Donors consisted of a couple of women and a few men between 18 and 49. CD4 naive and memory got three plates each, CD8 naive two, CD8 memory one.

The study's findings and limits: Clonotypes not shared had lower generation probabilities than those common to all four donors.

Repertoires were generated with immunoSEQ multiplex PCR, while TCRdb's copy carries only in-frame clones and drops some. The repertoire holds more than 2 million clones, with approximately 92% as singletons. The V and J ends lost 1 base and 0 bases, in that order; junction bases with no gene match: 9. This CDR3 has 17 amino acids. From germline, CDR1 is MNHNS and CDR2 SASEGT. Sequencing was carried out using naive CD8+ T cells from PBMCs. The gene calls are TRBV6-1 and TRBJ2-7, with 7 bases lining up with TRBD1. The receptor was isolated from a man between 18 and 29 years old in good health. Some clones in this sample may be carry-over from other donors' samples. CDR3 protein: CASSEDLTGISSYEQYF. The CDR3 DNA sequence: TGTGCCAGCAGTGAAGACCTGACAGGGATTAGCTCCTACGAGCAGTACTTC.